These 17 T cell receptor beta chains came from one sample sequenced in a study of regulatory T cells in long-lasting Graves disease. Library construction for TCR beta used iRepertoire HTBI primers and Arm-PCR of CDR3 regions. A single record per CDR3 protein comes from TCRdb applying MiXCR to the multiplex PCR reads. Of 410,000 or so distinct CDR3 sequences detected, approximately 15% appear once; the ten largest clones hold approximately 15%. Time point described: newly diagnosed GD, antithyroid drugs for less than 3 months. Isolated PBMC RNA provided the starting material for the TCR library. In addition, the sample was reused for a study of T cells in Graves' hyperthyroidism and ophthalmopathy.

The source material was peripheral blood mononuclear cells (PBMCs), sampled at new diagnosis, from a patient treated with antithyroid drugs. These receptors all stem from a woman aged 25-40 years with Graves disease.

The rearrangement uses TRBV24-1 and TRBJ2-1, with 7 bases matching TRBD1. The V gene end was trimmed by 4 bases and the J gene end by 15 bases; junction bases not matched to a gene: 5. Looked up from germline, CDR1 is KGHDR and CDR2 is SFDVKD. The CDR3 contains 11 residues. In nucleotides, the CDR3 is TGTGCCACCAGTGACGGGACAGTTCTGTTCTTC. This translates into CATSDGTVLFF.

This clonotype occurred many times. The chain carries TRBV7-2 and TRBJ2-1, with 9 bases fitting TRBD2. V shed 1 base, J shed 6 bases, and the junction held 4 bases outside the gene matches. Per germline, CDR1 SGHTA and CDR2 FQGNSA. The CDR3 extends over 15 amino acids. CDR3 coding DNA: TGTGCCAGCAGCTTAGTCTTTAGCGGGAGCAATGAGCAGTTCTTC. Translation: CASSLVFSGSNEQFF.

Many counts were recorded for this clonotype. This chain links TRBV11-2 with TRBJ2-1; 8 bases fit TRBD2. The CDR3 has 15 amino acids. CDR1 and CDR2 (germline): SGHAT, FQNNGV. J gave up 8 bases and V 6 bases, and 12 bases lay outside the gene matches. The CDR3 reads CASSSREADLDEQFF. The CDR3 DNA reads as TGTGCCAGCAGTTCGCGGGAGGCGGACTTGGATGAGCAGTTCTTC.

This clonotype was observed many times. The gene calls are TRBV20-1 and TRBJ1-5; D may be TRBD1 (6 bases). The CDR3 has 14 amino acids. V was trimmed by 5 bases and J by 4 bases, leaving 15 bases between them. CDR1 DFQATT and CDR2 SNEGSKA come from the germline V gene (reference sequence). As DNA, the CDR3 is TGCAGTGCTCGAAACCTACAGGGAAATCAGCCCCAGCATTTT. This codes for CSARNLQGNQPQHF.

DNA of the CDR3: TGTGCCAGCAGCCGCGGTCCGGCGGAAGAGACCCAGTACTTC. Encoded protein: CASSRGPAEETQYF. The chain recombines TRBV7-9 with TRBJ2-5; D remains unclear. The germline gives CDR1 SEHNR, CDR2 FQNEAQ (reference sequence). V lost 5 bases to trimming and J lost 3 bases, with 13 bases between them. There are 14 residues in the CDR3.

The chain employs TRBV5-1 and TRBJ1-2, with TRBD1 matching over 10 bases. This CDR3 contains 19 residues. Losses at the gene ends were 0 bases for V and 1 base for J; bases not matched to a gene: 12. Germline V gene lookup returns CDR1 SGHRS and CDR2 YFSETQ. The CDR3 loop is CASSLGQGAPRIVNYGYTF. In nucleotides, the CDR3 is TGCGCCAGCAGCTTGGGACAGGGGGCTCCCCGAATAGTTAACTATGGCTACACCTTC.

A word on this clonotype: A read error may explain this, as a much larger clone is one base away. V usage is TRBV6-2 or TRBV6-3 and J usage is TRBJ2-1; D gene ambiguous. V was shortened by 0 bases and J by 6 bases, with 9 bases between the two germline ends. CDR3 size: 14 residues. Germline V CDR1 and CDR2: MNHEY, SVGEGT. In nucleotides, the CDR3 is TGTGCCAGCAGTTACTCGAACGGTACCAATGAGCAGTTCTTC. Protein product: CASSYSNGTNEQFF.

This clonotype was detected ten times or more. The chain has TRBV5-5 and TRBJ2-7; 7 bases fit TRBD1. V lost 3 bases to trimming and J lost 5 bases; unmatched junction nucleotides: 11. Per germline, CDR1 SGHKS and CDR2 YYEKEE (reference sequence). The CDR3 spans 15 residues. CDR3 nucleotides: TGTGCCAGCAGCTCACAGATACAGGGGTATAACGAGCAGTACTTC. This sequence encodes CASSSQIQGYNEQYF.

This clonotype was found many times. This chain joins TRBV6-2 or TRBV6-3 and TRBJ2-5; TRBD2 matches 11 bases. CDR1 MNHEY and CDR2 SVGEGT come from the germline V gene. CDR3 size: 15 residues. V lost 5 bases to trimming and J lost 1 base; unmatched junction nucleotides: 3. The CDR3 DNA follows: TGTGCCAGCAGTGCCGGGACTAGCGGCCAAGAGACCCAGTACTTC. It translates to CASSAGTSGQETQYF.

This clonotype has a single count. The chain is built from TRBV9 and TRBJ2-2; D is unresolved. Trimming stripped 2 bases from V and 2 bases from J, with 13 bases between. Germline CDR1 is SGDLS and CDR2 is YYNGEE. The CDR3 has 16 residues. The chain's CDR3 is CASSVTPDHNTGELFF. The DNA for the CDR3 is TGTGCCAGCAGCGTCACCCCGGACCACAACACCGGGGAGCTGTTTTTT.

In this sample, this clonotype turned up many times. The chain carries TRBV20-1 and TRBJ2-1; D is possibly TRBD1 (5 bases). Trimming left V 5 bases short and J 0 bases short, with 11 bases between. The length of the CDR3 is 14 residues. Germline V lookup: CDR1 DFQATT, CDR2 SNEGSKA (reference sequence). The CDR3 region has the DNA TGCAGTGCTGAGACAGCTGCCTCCTACAATGAGCAGTTCTTC. It codes for CSAETAASYNEQFF.

This clonotype was found a few times. V and J are TRBV29-1 and TRBJ1-3; 10 bases are shared with TRBD1. The CDR3 loop spans 14 amino acids. From germline, CDR1 is SQVTM and CDR2 ANQGSEA. V lost 5 bases to trimming and J lost 4 bases; unmatched junction nucleotides: 5. The CDR3 loop is CSVRQGAIGNTIYF. DNA of the CDR3: TGCAGCGTTAGACAGGGGGCGATCGGAAACACCATATATTTT.

This clonotype was counted ten times or more. The V and J genes are TRBV12-5 and TRBJ2-1, with 10 positions matching TRBD2. V lost 5 bases to trimming and J lost 9 bases; unmatched junction nucleotides: 7. The CDR3 loop spans 14 amino acids. Germline CDR1 reads LGHNT; CDR2 reads FRNRAP. DNA for the CDR3: TGTGCTAGTGGTGGAAGCGGGAGGGCAAGTGAGCAGTTCTTC. It translates to CASGGSGRASEQFF. The variable domain in full, with the rest retrieved from reference TRBV12-5 and TRBJ2-1, is DARVTQTPRHKVTEMGQEVTMRCQPILGHNTVFWYRQTMMQGLELLAYFRNRAPLDDSGMPKDRFSAEMPDATLATLKIQPSEPRDSAVYFCASGGSGRASEQFFGPGTRLTVL.

This clonotype was seen many times. The chain carries TRBV28 and TRBJ2-7; D is perhaps TRBD1 (6 bases). The CDR3 consists of 13 residues. Germline CDR1 reads MDHEN; CDR2 reads SYDVKM. V was cut by 2 bases and J by 6 bases, with 11 bases left in between. The CDR3 nucleotides read TGTGCCAGCAGTTTAATAAGGGGGTCCGAGCAGTACTTC. Translating gives CASSLIRGSEQYF.

This clonotype has at least ten counts. The gene calls are TRBV11-2 and TRBJ1-1; 7 nucleotides agree with TRBD1. CDR1 is SGHAT and CDR2 is FQNNGV in the germline V gene. The CDR3 covers 15 residues. The ends lost 0 bases at V and 7 bases at J; junction bases unmatched: 8. The CDR3 sequence is CASSLEEGARGEAFF. CDR3 in DNA: TGTGCCAGCAGCTTAGAGGAGGGGGCGCGGGGTGAAGCTTTCTTT.

The chain carries TRBV18 and TRBJ2-2, with D uncertain. Germline CDR1 and CDR2: KGHSH and LQKENI. This CDR3 region has 14 residues. The V gene lost 8 bases and the J gene lost 1 base, with 11 bases spanning the gap. The CDR3 spells CASPDGRNTGELFF. The CDR3 DNA reads TGTGCCAGCCCAGATGGTAGGAACACCGGGGAGCTGTTTTTT.

This clonotype has at least ten counts. V gene TRBV20-1 combines with J gene TRBJ1-5; D is possibly TRBD1 (5 bases). The germline CDR1 and CDR2 sequences are DFQATT and SNEGSKA (reference sequence). V shed 1 base and J shed 6 bases, with 10 bases lying between them. The CDR3 is made up of 13 amino acids. CDR3 coding DNA: TGCAGTGCTAGAGGGGGGGTGAGTCAGCCCCAGCATTTT. Translated: CSARGGVSQPQHF.